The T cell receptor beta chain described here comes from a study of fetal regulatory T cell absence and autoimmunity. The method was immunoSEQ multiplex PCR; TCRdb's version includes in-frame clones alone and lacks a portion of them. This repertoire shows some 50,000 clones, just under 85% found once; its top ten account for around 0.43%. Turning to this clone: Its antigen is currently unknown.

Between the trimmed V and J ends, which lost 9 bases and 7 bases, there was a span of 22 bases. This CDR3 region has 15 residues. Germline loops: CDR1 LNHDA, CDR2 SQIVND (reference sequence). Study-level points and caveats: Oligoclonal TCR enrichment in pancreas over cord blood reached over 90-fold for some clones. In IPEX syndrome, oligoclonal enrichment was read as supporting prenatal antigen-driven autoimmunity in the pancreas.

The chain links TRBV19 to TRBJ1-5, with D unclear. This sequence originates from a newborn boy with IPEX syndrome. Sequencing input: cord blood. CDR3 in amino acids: CASSGFRWDSQPQHF. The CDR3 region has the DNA TGTGCCAGCTCTGGGTTCCGTTGGGATTCCCAGCCCCAGCATTTT.